This paragraph reports one T cell receptor beta chain. TCRdb's copy holds only in-frame clones and misses some; the assay was immunoSEQ multiplex PCR. The repertoire includes approximately 83,000 clones, around 90% of them detected once, and about 7.3% sits in the top ten. The record originates from a study of blood T cell repertoires in COVID-19. The CDR3 sequence is 14 residues long. Germline V lookup: CDR1 SGHNT, CDR2 YENEEA. Trimming stripped 2 bases from V and 5 bases from J, with 12 bases between. The clonotype was recovered from a man between 70 and 80 years old with acute or convalescent COVID-19. Material: peripheral blood. The chain recombines TRBV11-3 with TRBJ2-5; no firm D call. CDR3 sequence reads: CASSLTSGAETQYF. CDR3 DNA: TGTGCCAGCAGCTTAACTTCAGGTGCTGAGACCCAGTACTTC. The complete variable domain, with remaining parts taken from reference TRBV11-3 and TRBJ2-5, reads EAGVVQSPRYKIIEKKQPVAFWCNPISGHNTLYWYLQNLGQGPELLIRYENEEAVDDSQLPKDRFSAERLKGVDSTLKIQPAELGDSAVYLCASSLTSGAETQYFGPGTRLLVL.